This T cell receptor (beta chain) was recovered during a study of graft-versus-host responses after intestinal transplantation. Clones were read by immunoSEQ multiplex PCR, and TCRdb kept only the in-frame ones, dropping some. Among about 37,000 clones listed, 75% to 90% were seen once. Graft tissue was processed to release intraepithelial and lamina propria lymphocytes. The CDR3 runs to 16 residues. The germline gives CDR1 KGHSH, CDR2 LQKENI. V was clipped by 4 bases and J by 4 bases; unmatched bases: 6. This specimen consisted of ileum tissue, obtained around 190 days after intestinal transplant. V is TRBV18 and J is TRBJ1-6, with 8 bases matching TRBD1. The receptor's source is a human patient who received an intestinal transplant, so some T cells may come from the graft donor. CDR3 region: CASSLGQGRYNSPLHF. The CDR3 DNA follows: TGTGCCAGCTCACTCGGACAGGGCCGGTATAATTCACCCCTCCACTTT.